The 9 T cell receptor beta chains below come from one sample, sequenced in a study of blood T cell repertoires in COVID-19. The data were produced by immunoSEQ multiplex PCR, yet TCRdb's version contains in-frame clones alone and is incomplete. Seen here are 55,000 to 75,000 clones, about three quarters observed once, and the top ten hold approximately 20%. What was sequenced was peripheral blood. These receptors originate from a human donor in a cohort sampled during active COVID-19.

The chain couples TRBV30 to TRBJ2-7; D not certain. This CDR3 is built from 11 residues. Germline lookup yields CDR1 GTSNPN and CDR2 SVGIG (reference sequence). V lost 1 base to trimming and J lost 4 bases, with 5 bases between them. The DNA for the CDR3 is TGTGCCTGGAGTGCTCAGTACGAGCAGTACTTC. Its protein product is CAWSAQYEQYF.

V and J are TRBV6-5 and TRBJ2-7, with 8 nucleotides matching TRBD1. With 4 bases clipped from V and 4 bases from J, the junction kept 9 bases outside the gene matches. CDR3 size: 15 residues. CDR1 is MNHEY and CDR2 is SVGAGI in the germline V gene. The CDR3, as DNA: TGTGCCAGCAGTTTTGACAGGGGAGGACAGTACGAGCAGTACTTC. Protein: CASSFDRGGQYEQYF.

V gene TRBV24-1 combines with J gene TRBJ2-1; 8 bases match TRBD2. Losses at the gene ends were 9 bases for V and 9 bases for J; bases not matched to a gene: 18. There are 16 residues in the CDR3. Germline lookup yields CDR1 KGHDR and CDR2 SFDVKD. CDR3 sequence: CATAGAGGVFSVEQFF. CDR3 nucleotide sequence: TGTGCCACCGCCGGTGCGGGGGGAGTCTTCTCTGTTGAGCAGTTCTTC.

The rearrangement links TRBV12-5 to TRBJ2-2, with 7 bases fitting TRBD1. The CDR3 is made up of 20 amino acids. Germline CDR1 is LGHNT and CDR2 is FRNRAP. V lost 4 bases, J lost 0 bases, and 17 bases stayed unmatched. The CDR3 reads CASGWIQGTISAANTGELFF. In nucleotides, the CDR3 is TGTGCTAGTGGTTGGATACAGGGGACCATCTCTGCGGCGAACACCGGGGAGCTGTTTTTT.

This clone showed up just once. CDR3 protein: CASRATGPNTIYF. In nucleotides, the CDR3 is TGTGCCAGCAGGGCGACAGGGCCCAACACCATATATTTT. This chain connects TRBV7-2 to TRBJ1-3, with 7 bases fitting TRBD1. The V and J ends lost 6 bases and 7 bases, in that order; junction bases with no gene match: 6. Looked up from germline, CDR1 is SGHTA and CDR2 is FQGNSA. This CDR3 is built from 13 residues.

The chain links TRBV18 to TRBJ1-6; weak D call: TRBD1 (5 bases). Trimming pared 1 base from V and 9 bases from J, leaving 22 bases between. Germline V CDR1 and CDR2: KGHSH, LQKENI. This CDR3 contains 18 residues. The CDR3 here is CASSPRGVREGNFSPLHF. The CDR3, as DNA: TGTGCCAGCTCACCACGGGGGGTTAGAGAAGGGAATTTTTCACCCCTCCACTTT. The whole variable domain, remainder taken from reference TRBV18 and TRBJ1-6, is NAGVMQNPRHLVRRRGQEARLRCSPMKGHSHVYWYRQLPEEGLKFMVYLQKENIIDESGMPKERFSAEFPKEGPSILRIQQVVRGDSAAYFCASSPRGVREGNFSPLHFGNGTRLTVT.

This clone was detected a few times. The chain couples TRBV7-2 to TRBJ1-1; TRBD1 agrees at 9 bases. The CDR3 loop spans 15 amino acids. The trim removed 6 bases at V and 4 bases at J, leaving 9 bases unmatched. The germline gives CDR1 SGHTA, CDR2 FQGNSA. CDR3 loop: CASSFTGGAGTEAFF. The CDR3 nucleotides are TGTGCCAGCAGTTTCACAGGGGGCGCCGGCACTGAAGCTTTCTTT.

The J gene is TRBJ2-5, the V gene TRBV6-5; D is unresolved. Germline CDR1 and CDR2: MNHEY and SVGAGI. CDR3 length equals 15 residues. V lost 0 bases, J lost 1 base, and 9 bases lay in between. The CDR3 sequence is CASSYSFPSQETQYF. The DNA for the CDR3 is TGTGCCAGCAGTTACTCTTTTCCGAGCCAAGAGACCCAGTACTTC.

CDR3 nucleotide sequence: TGTGCCAGCTCCCCCACGGGGGTAGCGGGAAACACCGGGGAGCTGTTTTTT. Translation gives CASSPTGVAGNTGELFF. V gene TRBV18 combines with J gene TRBJ2-2; 8 bases align to TRBD2. V gave up 6 bases and J gave up 2 bases; unmatched junction bases: 11. The CDR3 contains 17 residues. CDR1 is KGHSH, CDR2 LQKENI, per germline.